This T cell receptor (beta chain) was profiled in a study of tumor-infiltrating lymphocytes in primary liver carcinoma. Germline V gene data show CDR1 as SGHAT and CDR2 as FQDESV (reference sequence). The CDR3 loop spans 17 amino acids. With respect to this clonotype: The junction departs from germline at one end; a sequencing error may be responsible.

Between about 18 and 33 mg of unsorted bulk tissue served as the source from which RNA and DNA were co-extracted. A constant-region primer served to make TCR beta cDNA from roughly 480 ng total RNA. Three rounds of nested multiplex PCR with slightly modified ARM-PCR produced TCR beta libraries. Both of the initial two PCR rounds ran for around 10 cycles and employed TRBV1-TRBV30 forward primers alongside a C-beta reverse primer. MiXCR was run by TCRdb on the multiplex PCR reads, yielding one entry per CDR3 protein. The sample records roughly 200,000 distinct CDR3 sequences, 70% to 90% being singletons.

The sequencing input was tumor tissue from primary liver carcinoma. The V gene is TRBV11-1, the J gene TRBJ2-1; D gene ambiguous. The receptor was derived from a man aged 40-55 years with primary liver carcinoma and hepatitis B virus infection. The CDR3 DNA follows: TGTGACAGCAGCGCAAATGGGATGAGCAGGTTGTTTAATGAGCAGTTCTTC. This translates into CDSSANGMSRLFNEQFF.